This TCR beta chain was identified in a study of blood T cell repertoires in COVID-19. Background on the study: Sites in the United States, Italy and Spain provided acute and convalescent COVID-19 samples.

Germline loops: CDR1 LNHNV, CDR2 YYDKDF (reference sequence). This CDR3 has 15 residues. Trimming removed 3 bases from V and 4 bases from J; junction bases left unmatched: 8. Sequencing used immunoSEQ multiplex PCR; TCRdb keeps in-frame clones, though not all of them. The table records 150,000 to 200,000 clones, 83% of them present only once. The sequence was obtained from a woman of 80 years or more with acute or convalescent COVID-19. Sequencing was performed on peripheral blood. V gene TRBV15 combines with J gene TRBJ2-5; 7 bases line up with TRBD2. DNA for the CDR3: TGTGCCACCAGCAGTGCGGGGGTAGCGTCAGAGACCCAGTACTTC. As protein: CATSSAGVASETQYF.